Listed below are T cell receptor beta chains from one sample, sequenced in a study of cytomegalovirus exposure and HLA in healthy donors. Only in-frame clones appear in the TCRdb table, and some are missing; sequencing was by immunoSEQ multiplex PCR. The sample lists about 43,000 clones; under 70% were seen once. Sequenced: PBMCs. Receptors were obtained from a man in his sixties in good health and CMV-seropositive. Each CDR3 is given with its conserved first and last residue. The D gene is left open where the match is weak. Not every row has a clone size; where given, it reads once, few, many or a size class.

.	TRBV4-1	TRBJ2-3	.	CASSQVGANDAADTQYF	TGCGCCAGCAGCCAAGTTGGAGCGAATGACGCGGCAGATACGCAGTATTTT
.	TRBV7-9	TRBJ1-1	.	CASRKTVNTEAFF	TGTGCCAGCAGGAAGACAGTGAACACTGAAGCTTTCTTT
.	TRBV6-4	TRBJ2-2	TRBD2	CASSLESSGSNTGELFF	TGTGCCAGCAGCCTAGAATCTAGCGGGTCGAACACCGGGGAGCTGTTTTTT
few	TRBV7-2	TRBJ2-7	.	CASSMQLVRPSEQYF	TGTGCCAGCAGCATGCAACTAGTGAGACCCTCCGAGCAGTACTTC
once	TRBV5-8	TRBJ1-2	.	CASSWGDRLTPHYGYTF	TGTGCCAGCAGCTGGGGGGACCGACTAACTCCTCACTATGGCTACACCTTC
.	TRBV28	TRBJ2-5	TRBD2	CATTAPGKLADSGETQYF	TGTGCCACCACAGCCCCAGGGAAACTAGCGGACTCCGGGGAGACCCAGTACTTC
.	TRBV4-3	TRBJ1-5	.	CASSQDSGFPQHF	TGCGCCAGCAGCCAAGATAGCGGGTTCCCCCAGCATTTT
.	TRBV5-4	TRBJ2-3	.	CASSGADHPDTQYF	TGTGCCAGCAGCGGGGCGGACCACCCAGATACGCAGTATTTT
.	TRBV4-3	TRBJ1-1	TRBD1	CASSQEMQGANTEAFF	TGCGCCAGCAGCCAAGAGATGCAGGGGGCGAACACTGAAGCTTTCTTT
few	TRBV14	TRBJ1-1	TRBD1	CASSSLRGGGDTEAFF	TGTGCCAGCAGCTCATTGAGAGGGGGCGGGGACACTGAAGCTTTCTTT
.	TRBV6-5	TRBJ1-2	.	CASSDSDYGYTF	TGTGCCAGCAGTGATTCGGACTATGGCTACACCTTC
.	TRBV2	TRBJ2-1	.	CASREDSLNNEQFF	TGTGCCAGCAGGGAGGACAGCTTAAACAATGAGCAGTTCTTC
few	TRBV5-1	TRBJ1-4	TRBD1	CASNKGQSNEKLFF	TGCGCCAGCAACAAGGGACAGAGTAATGAAAAACTGTTTTTT
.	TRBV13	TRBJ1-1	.	CASSTGTPEAFF	TGTGCCAGCAGCACAGGGACCCCTGAAGCTTTCTTT
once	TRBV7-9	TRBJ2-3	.	CASSLRNTDTQYF	TGTGCCAGCAGCCTACGAAACACAGATACGCAGTATTTT
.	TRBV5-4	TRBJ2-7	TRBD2	CASSSWTSGNYEQYF	TGTGCCAGCAGCTCTTGGACTAGCGGAAACTACGAGCAGTACTTC
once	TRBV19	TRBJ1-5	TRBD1	CASSSNQGGNQPQHF	TGTGCCAGTAGTTCTAACCAGGGGGGCAATCAGCCCCAGCATTTT
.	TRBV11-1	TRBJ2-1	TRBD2	CASSLAGLEMSYNEQFF	TGTGCCAGCAGCTTAGCAGGACTAGAAATGTCCTACAATGAGCAGTTCTTC
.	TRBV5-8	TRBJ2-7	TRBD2	CASSLALIAGTYEQYF	TGTGCCAGCAGCTTGGCTCTGATAGCGGGGACCTACGAGCAGTACTTC
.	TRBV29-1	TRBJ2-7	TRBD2	CSVEMGGSTYEQYF	TGCAGCGTTGAAATGGGAGGGTCTACCTACGAGCAGTACTTC
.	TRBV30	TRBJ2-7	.	CACNTGKGSYEQYF	TGTGCCTGCAACACAGGGAAAGGCTCCTACGAGCAGTACTTC
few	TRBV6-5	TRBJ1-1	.	CASSYRQMNTEAFF	TGTGCCAGCAGTTACCGACAAATGAACACTGAAGCTTTCTTT
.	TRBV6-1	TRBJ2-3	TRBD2	CASRRLAATDTQYF	TGTGCCAGCAGGCGGCTAGCGGCCACAGATACGCAGTATTTT
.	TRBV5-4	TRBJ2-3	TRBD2	CASSSGLARTDTQYF	TGTGCCAGCAGCTCGGGACTAGCCCGCACAGATACGCAGTATTTT
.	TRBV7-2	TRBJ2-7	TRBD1	CASRRQGQEGTFYEQYF	TGTGCCAGCAGACGACAGGGACAAGAGGGAACTTTTTACGAGCAGTACTTC
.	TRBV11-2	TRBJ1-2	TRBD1	CASSLEPTGRGYTF	TGTGCCAGCAGCTTAGAGCCGACAGGGCGAGGCTACACCTTC
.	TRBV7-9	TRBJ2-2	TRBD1	CASSPTGTGAVTGELFF	TGTGCCAGCAGCCCGACCGGGACAGGGGCCGTCACCGGGGAGCTGTTTTTT
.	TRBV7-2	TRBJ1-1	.	CASSTNQYRVAFF	TGTGCCAGCAGCACGAACCAATACAGGGTTGCTTTCTTT
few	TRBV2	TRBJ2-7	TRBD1	CASTTVRGRYEQYF	TGTGCCAGCACTACGGTTAGGGGGCGTTACGAGCAGTACTTC
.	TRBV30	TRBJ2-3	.	CAWALEAGTQYF	TGTGCCTGGGCCTTAGAAGCGGGTACGCAGTATTTT
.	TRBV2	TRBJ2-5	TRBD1	CASSVYTGGETQYF	TGTGCCAGCAGTGTCTATACAGGGGGGGAGACCCAGTACTTC
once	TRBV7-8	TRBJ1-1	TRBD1	CASSASWDSNTEAFF	TGTGCCAGCAGCGCGAGCTGGGACAGCAACACTGAAGCTTTCTTT
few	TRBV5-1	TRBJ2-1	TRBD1	CASSLSGQGNYNEQFF	TGCGCCAGCAGCTTGAGCGGACAGGGGAACTACAATGAGCAGTTCTTC
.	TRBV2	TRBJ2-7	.	CASSVRDEQYF	TGTGCCAGCAGTGTTCGAGACGAGCAGTACTTC
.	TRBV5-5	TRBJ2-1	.	CASSLGQGNLGYNEQFF	TGTGCCAGCAGCTTGGGGCAGGGCAATCTGGGTTACAATGAGCAGTTCTTC
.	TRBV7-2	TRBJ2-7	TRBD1	CASSTTPERGPEQYF	TGTGCCAGCAGCACAACGCCCGAGAGGGGGCCCGAGCAGTACTTC
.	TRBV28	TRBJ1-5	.	CASSLDGGYQPQHF	TGTGCCAGCAGTTTGGACGGGGGATATCAGCCCCAGCATTTT